This T cell receptor (beta chain) was sequenced in a study of T cell changes during pregnancy in multiple sclerosis. Profiling relied on immunoSEQ multiplex PCR, and the TCRdb table lists in-frame clones only, not all of them. The top ten clones hold 7.5% to 9.5% of a sample with about 13,000 clones, around nine tenths of them seen once. V lost 5 bases to trimming and J lost 5 bases, with 22 bases between them. Germline V gene sequence: CDR1 SGHAT, CDR2 FQDESV (reference sequence). The CDR3 is 16 residues long. The sequence came from a female donor with multiple sclerosis, enrolled in a pregnancy study. This rearrangement joins TRBV11-1 to TRBJ2-7; possibly TRBD2 for D (7 bases). Material: CD8+ T cells from peripheral blood mononuclear cells, obtained in the first trimester of pregnancy. As DNA, the CDR3 is TGTGCCAGCAGCCGTTATCCTACAGGGAGGGACAACGAGCAGTACTTC. Protein sequence: CASSRYPTGRDNEQYF.